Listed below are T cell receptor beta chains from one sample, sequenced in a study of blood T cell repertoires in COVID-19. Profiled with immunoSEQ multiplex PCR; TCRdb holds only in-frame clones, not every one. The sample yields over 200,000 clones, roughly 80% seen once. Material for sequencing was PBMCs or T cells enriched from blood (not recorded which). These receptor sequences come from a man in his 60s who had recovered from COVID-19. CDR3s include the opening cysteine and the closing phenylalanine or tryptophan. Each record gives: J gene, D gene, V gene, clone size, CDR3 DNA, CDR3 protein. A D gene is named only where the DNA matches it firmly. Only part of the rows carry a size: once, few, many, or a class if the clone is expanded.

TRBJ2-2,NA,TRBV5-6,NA,TGTGCCAGCAACAGGAAGAGGCCGAACACCGGGGAGCTGTTTTTT,CASNRKRPNTGELFF
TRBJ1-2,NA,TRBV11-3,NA,TGTGCCAGCAGCTTAATTCCGGTGTGCGGGGATAACTATGGCTACACCTTC,CASSLIPVCGDNYGYTF
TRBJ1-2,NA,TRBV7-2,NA,TGTGCCAGCAGCTTAACAGAAAACTATGGCTACACCTTC,CASSLTENYGYTF
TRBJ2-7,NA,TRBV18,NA,TGTGCCAGCTCCCCTCAACAGGACTCCTACGAGCAGTACTTC,CASSPQQDSYEQYF
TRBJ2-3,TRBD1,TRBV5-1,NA,TGCGCCAGCAGCTTGGAAGGGGGCGGGACAGATACGCAGTATTTT,CASSLEGGGTDTQYF
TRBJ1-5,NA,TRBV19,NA,TGTGCCAGTAGTGCCTGGGCCAATCAGCCCCAGCATTTT,CASSAWANQPQHF
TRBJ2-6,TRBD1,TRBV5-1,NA,TGCGCCAGCAGCCTAACAGGGGCTGGGGCCAACGTCCTGACTTTC,CASSLTGAGANVLTF
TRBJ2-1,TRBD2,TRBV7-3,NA,TGTGCCAGCAGCCAACTAGCGGGGGGAGCCCATGAGCAGTTCTTC,CASSQLAGGAHEQFF
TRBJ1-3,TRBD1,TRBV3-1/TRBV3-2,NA,TGTGCCAGCAGCCCGTGGACAGGGTCCTCTGGAAACACCATATATTTT,CASSPWTGSSGNTIYF
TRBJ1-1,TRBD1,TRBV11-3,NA,TGTGCCAGCAGCTCCCACGACAGGGTAGACAGGGAAGCTTTCTTT,CASSSHDRVDREAFF
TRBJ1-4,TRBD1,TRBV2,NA,TGTGCCAGCAGTGATATAGACAGGGGGTTCAAAAAACTGTTTTTT,CASSDIDRGFKKLFF
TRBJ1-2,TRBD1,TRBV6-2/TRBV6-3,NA,TGTGCCAGCAGCCAATTGCGACAGGGGAACTATGGCTACACCTTC,CASSQLRQGNYGYTF
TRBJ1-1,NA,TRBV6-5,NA,TGTGCCAGCAGTCGGGACCGGGGGGAAGCTTTCTTT,CASSRDRGEAFF
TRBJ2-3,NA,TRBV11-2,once,TGTGCCAGCCTACTCTCGCTAGGTCCAGATACGCAGTATTTT,CASLLSLGPDTQYF
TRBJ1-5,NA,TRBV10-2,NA,TGCGCCAGCAGTAAAAACCGACAGTACAATCAGCCCCAGCATTTT,CASSKNRQYNQPQHF
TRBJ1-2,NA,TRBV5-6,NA,TGTGCCACCCAGGAAAAGGGGAACTATGGCTACACCTTC,CATQEKGNYGYTF
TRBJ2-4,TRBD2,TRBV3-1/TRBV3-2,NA,TGTGCCAGCAGCCGCAAGGGACTAGCGGGGGCCCTAGCCAAAAACATTCAGTACTTC,CASSRKGLAGALAKNIQYF
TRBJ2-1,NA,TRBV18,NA,TGTGCCAGCTCACCATCTCTTCCGGGCAATGAGCAGTTCTTC,CASSPSLPGNEQFF
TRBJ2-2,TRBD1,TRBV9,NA,TGTGCCAGCAGCGGTGAGACAGGGCGCGGGGAGCTGTTTTTT,CASSGETGRGELFF
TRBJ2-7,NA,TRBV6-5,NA,TGTGCCAGCAGTTTCGGCAGGACCTACGAGCAGTACTTC,CASSFGRTYEQYF
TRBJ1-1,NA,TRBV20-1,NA,TGCAGTGATGAGCGAGAAGCTTTCTTT,CSDEREAFF
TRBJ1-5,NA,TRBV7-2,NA,TGTGCCAGCAGCTTAATCGGACAGAGCCATCAGCCCCAGCATTTT,CASSLIGQSHQPQHF
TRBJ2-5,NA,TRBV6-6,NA,TGTGCCAGCAGTTTACCGGGATCTCAAGAGACCCAGTACTTC,CASSLPGSQETQYF
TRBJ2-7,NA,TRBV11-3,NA,TGTGCCAGCAGCTTAGATCGCCTGCTCTCCGGCGAGCAGTACTTC,CASSLDRLLSGEQYF
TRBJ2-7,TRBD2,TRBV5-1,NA,TGCGCCAGCAGCGAACCGGGACTAGCGGGGAGAGAGCAGTACTTC,CASSEPGLAGREQYF
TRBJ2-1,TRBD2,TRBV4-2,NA,TGTGCCAGCAGCCAAGAACCTAGCGGGGGTTACAATGAGCAGTTCTTC,CASSQEPSGGYNEQFF
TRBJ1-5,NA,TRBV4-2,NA,TGTGCCAGCAGCCCCCGCGGCGGGGGGCCTCAGCCCCAGCATTTT,CASSPRGGGPQPQHF
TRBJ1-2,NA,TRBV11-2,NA,TGTGCCAGCAGCTTAGTTCCAGGGATGGACGGCTACACCTTC,CASSLVPGMDGYTF
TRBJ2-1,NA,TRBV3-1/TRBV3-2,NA,TGTGCCAGCAGCCAAGTTCTCCGTTTCCCTTACAATGAGCAGTTCTTC,CASSQVLRFPYNEQFF
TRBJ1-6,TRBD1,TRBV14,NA,TGTGCCAGCAGCCCATCATACAGGGGATCACCCCTCCACTTT,CASSPSYRGSPLHF
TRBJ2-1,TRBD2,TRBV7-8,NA,TGTGCCAGCAGCTTACCGTGGACTAGCGGGGGGGTGAATGAGCAGTTCTTC,CASSLPWTSGGVNEQFF
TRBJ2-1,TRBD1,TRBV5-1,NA,TGCGCCAGCAGCTTTGGTGGGACAGAATACAATGAGCAGTTCTTC,CASSFGGTEYNEQFF
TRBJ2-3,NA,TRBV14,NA,TGTGCCAGCAGCCCCCCCTCCAAGGCGGGGAAGCAGTATTTT,CASSPPSKAGKQYF
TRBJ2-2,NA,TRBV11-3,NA,TGTGCCAGCAGCTTAGCGGGGGAGGACACCGGGGAGCTGTTTTTT,CASSLAGEDTGELFF
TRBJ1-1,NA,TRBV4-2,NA,TGTGCCAGCAGCCAAGATGGAGGGGTGGGGAAAAACACTGAAGCTTTCTTT,CASSQDGGVGKNTEAFF
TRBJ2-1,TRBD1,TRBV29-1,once,TGCAGCGTTGGGGACAGGGTCAATGAGCAGTTCTTC,CSVGDRVNEQFF
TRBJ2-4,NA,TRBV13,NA,TGTGCCAGCAGCTTCTCGGGGTGGAACATTCAGTACTTC,CASSFSGWNIQYF
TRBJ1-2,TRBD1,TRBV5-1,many,TGCGCCAGCAGCTTGGTTTCGACAGGGGGTCAAGGCTACACCTTC,CASSLVSTGGQGYTF
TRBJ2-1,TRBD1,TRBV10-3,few,TGTGCCATCAGCCCCTCGACAGGGTCCTACAATGAGCAGTTCTTC,CAISPSTGSYNEQFF
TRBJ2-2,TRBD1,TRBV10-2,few,TGCGCCAGCGGAACCGGGACAGGGGTGCGAGGGGAGCTGTTTTTT,CASGTGTGVRGELFF
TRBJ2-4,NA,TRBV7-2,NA,TGTGCCAGCAGCTCGAGTATAGCCAAAAACATTCAGTACTTC,CASSSSIAKNIQYF
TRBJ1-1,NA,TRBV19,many,TGTGCCAGTATAGGGGGTTACAATGAAGCTTTCTTT,CASIGGYNEAFF
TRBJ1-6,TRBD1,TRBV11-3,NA,TGTGCCAGCAGCGATCCTAGGACAGGCTATAATTCACCCCTCCACTTT,CASSDPRTGYNSPLHF
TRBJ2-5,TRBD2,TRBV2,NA,TGTGCCAGCACCGAGACTAGCTTCCTCCAAGAGACCCAGTACTTC,CASTETSFLQETQYF
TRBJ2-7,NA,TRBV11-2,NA,TGTGCCAGCAGCTCGCGCCACGAGCAGTACTTC,CASSSRHEQYF
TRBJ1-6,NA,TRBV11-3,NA,TGTGCCAGCAGCTTAGAAGGGGACACCGCCGAAAATTCACCCCTCCACTTT,CASSLEGDTAENSPLHF
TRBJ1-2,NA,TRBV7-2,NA,TGTGCCAGCAGCTTAGCGAGGCCCGCGCAGGGTCCAAACTATGGCTACACCTTC,CASSLARPAQGPNYGYTF
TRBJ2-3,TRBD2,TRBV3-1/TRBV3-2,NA,TGTGCCAGCAGCCAAGCCACTAGCGGGGGGTCAGATACGCAGTATTTT,CASSQATSGGSDTQYF